This T cell receptor beta chain is from a study of cytomegalovirus exposure and HLA in healthy donors. PCR primers comprised 60 Vbeta and 13 Jbeta primers. The assay was immunoSEQ multiplex PCR, and TCRdb's table has in-frame clones only and misses some. The table lists around 150,000 clones, approximately 80% of them singletons. The CDR3 length is 15 residues. Trimming cost V 5 bases and J 2 bases; bases outside gene matches: 5. Germline CDR1 reads SQVTM; CDR2 reads ANQGSEA. In its sample, this clone was seen once. Its antigen is not identified. Broader study findings: TCR beta sequences numbering roughly 18,000 were associated with HLA alleles at 0.05 false discovery rate in a later analysis. Later analysis indicated greater clonal expansion among HLA-associated TCR beta chains than among equally common other chains. Highly shared variants forming one cluster were likely a sequencing artifact.

The chain recombines TRBV29-1 with TRBJ2-3, with 12 bases aligning to TRBD2. The receptor's source is a man aged 30 to 39 in good health and CMV-seropositive. The sample consisted of PBMCs. The CDR3 DNA is TGCAGCGTTTCTAGCGGGGGGGACCACACAGATACGCAGTATTTT. Translated: CSVSSGGDHTDTQYF.